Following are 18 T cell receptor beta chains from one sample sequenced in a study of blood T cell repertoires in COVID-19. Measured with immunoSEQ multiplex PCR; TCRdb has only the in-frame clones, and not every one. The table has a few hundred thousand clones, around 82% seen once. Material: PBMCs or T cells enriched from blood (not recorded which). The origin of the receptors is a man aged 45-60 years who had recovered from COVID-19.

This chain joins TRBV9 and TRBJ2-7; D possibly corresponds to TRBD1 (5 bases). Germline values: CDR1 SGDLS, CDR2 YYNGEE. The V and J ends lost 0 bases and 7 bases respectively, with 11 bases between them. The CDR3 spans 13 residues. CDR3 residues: CASSVGPREEQYF. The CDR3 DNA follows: TGTGCCAGCAGCGTAGGGCCCAGGGAAGAGCAGTACTTC.

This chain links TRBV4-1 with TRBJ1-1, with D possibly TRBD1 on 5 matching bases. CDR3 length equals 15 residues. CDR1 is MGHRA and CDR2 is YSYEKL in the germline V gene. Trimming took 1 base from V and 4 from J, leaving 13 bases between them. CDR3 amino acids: CASSQAGVLGTEAFF. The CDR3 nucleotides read TGCGCCAGCAGCCAAGCGGGGGTTTTGGGCACTGAAGCTTTCTTT.

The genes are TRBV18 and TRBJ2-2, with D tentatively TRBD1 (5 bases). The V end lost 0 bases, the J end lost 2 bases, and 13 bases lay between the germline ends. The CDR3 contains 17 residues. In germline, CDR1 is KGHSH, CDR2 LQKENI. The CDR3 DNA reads TGTGCCAGCTCACCACCCTGGGCAGGGCTAAACACCGGGGAGCTGTTTTTT. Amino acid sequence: CASSPPWAGLNTGELFF.

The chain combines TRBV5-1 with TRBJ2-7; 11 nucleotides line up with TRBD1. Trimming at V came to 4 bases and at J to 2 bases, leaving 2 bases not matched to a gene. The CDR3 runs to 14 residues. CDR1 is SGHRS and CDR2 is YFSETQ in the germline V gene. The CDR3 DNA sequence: TGCGCCAGCAGCCGGGGACAGGGGGCCTACGAGCAGTACTTC. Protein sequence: CASSRGQGAYEQYF.

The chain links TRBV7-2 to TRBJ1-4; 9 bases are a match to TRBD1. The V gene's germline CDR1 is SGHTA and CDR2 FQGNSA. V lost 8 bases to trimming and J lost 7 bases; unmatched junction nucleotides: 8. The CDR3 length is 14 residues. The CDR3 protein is CASGRTGAFEKLFF. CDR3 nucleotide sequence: TGTGCCAGCGGGAGGACAGGGGCATTTGAAAAACTGTTTTTT.

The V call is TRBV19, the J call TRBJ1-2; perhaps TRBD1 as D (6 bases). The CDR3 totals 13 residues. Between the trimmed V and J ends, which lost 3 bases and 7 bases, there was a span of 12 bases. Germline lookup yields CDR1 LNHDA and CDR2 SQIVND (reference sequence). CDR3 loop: CASSISGVGGYTF. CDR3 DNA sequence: TGTGCCAGTAGTATTTCAGGGGTTGGTGGCTACACCTTC.

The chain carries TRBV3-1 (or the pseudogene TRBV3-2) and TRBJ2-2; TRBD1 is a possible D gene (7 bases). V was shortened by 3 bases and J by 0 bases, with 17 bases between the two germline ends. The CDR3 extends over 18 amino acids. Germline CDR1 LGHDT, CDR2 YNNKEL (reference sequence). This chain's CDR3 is CASSHDREDGPNTGELFF. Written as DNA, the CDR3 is TGTGCCAGCAGCCATGACAGGGAGGACGGTCCGAACACCGGGGAGCTGTTTTTT.

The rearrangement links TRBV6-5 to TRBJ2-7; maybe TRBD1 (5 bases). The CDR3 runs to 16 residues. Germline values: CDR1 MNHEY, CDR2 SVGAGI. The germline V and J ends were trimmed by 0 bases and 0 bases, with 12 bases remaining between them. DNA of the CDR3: TGTGCCAGCAGTTACTCAGGGGCCGGGCCCTCCTACGAGCAGTACTTC. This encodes CASSYSGAGPSYEQYF.

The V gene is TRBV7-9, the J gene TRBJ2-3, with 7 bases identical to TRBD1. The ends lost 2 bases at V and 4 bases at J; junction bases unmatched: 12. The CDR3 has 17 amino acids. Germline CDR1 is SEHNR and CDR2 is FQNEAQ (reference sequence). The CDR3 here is CASSLRGHSVSPDTQYF. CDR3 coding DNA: TGTGCCAGCAGCTTAAGGGGGCATAGCGTATCCCCAGATACGCAGTATTTT.

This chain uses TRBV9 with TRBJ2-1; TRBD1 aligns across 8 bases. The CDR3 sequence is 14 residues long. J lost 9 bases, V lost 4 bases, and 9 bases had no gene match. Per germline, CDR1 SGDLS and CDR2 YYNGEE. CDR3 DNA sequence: TGTGCCAGCAGCAAACGAACAGGGGGGAGTGAGCAGTTCTTC. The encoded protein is CASSKRTGGSEQFF.

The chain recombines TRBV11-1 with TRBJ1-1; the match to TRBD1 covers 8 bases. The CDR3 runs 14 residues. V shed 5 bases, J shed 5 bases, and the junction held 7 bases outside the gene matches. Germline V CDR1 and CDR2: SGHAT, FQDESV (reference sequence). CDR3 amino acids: CASSPRTGWTEAFF. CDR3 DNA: TGTGCCAGCAGCCCCAGGACAGGGTGGACTGAAGCTTTCTTT.

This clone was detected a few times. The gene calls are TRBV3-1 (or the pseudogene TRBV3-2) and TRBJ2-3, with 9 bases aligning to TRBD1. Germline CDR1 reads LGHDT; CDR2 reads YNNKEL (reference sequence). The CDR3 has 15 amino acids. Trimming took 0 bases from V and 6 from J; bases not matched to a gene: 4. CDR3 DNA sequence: TGTGCCAGCAGCCAAGATGGGACAGGGACCGATACGCAGTATTTT. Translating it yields CASSQDGTGTDTQYF.

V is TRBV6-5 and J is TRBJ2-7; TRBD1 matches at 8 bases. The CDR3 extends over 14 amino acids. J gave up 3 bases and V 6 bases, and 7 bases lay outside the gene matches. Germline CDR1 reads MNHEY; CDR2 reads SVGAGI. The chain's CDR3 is CASSPRTGHYEQYF. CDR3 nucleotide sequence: TGTGCCAGCAGCCCCAGGACAGGGCACTACGAGCAGTACTTC.

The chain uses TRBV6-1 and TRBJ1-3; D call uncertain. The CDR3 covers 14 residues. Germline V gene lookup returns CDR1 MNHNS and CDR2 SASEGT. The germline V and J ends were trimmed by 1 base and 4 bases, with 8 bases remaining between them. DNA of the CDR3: TGTGCCAGCAGTGAAGGTCCGGGAGGAAACACCATATATTTT. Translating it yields CASSEGPGGNTIYF.

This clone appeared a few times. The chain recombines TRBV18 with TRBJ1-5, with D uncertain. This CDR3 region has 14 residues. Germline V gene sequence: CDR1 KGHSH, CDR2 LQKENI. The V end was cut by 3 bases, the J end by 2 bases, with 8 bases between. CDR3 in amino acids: CASSPAVGNQPQHF. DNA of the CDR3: TGTGCCAGCTCACCCGCGGTGGGCAATCAGCCCCAGCATTTT.

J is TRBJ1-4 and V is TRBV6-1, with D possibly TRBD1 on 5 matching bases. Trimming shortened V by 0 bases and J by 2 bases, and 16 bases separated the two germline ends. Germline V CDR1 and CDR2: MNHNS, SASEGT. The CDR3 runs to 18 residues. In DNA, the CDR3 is TGTGCCAGCAGTGAAGCGGTATTTCAGGGCGGTACTAATGAAAAACTGTTTTTT. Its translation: CASSEAVFQGGTNEKLFF.

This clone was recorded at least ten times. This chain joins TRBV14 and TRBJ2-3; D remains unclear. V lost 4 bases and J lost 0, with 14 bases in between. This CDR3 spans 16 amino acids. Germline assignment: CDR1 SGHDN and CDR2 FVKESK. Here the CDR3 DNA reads TGTGCCAGCAGCCCACCAACGAGGCTGAGCACAGATACGCAGTATTTT. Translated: CASSPPTRLSTDTQYF.

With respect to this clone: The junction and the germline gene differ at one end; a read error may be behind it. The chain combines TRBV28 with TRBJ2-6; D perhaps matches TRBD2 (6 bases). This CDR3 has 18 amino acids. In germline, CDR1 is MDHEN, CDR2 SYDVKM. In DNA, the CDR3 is TGTGCCGGCAGGGAGGATGGGCGGTTTAGTTCTGGGGCCAACGTCCTGACTTTC. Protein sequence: CAGREDGRFSSGANVLTF. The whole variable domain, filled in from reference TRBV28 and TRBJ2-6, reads DVKVTQSSRYLVKRTGEKVFLECVQDMDHENMFWYRQDPGLGLRLIYFSYDVKMKEKGDIPEGYSVSREKKERFSLILESASTNQTSMYLCAGREDGRFSSGANVLTFGAGSRLTVL.